This T cell receptor beta chain was recorded in a study of PD-L1 blockade in urothelial cancer. About the study: At some point between 2014 and 2016 therapy began: atezolizumab 1,200 mg intravenously every 3 weeks. Patients with male sex and bladder-origin urothelial cancer accounted for twenty-five of 29 enrolled.

Libraries were prepared by immunoSEQ multiplex PCR; TCRdb keeps only in-frame clonotypes and omits some of them. The sample includes around 30,000 clones, more than 70% seen only once; the top ten take 3.1%. The number of samples from each patient was between 1 and 8, taken pretreatment and on-treatment. This CDR3 contains 14 residues. The V segment lost 2 bases and the J segment 6 bases; nucleotides outside the gene matches: 2. Germline-derived CDR1 and CDR2 are SGHTA and FQGTGA. The sample here was PBMCs, taken around atezolizumab (anti-PD-L1) treatment. V usage is TRBV7-3 and J usage is TRBJ1-2, with 11 bases fitting TRBD1. The receptor comes from a man over 45 with urothelial cancer. For the CDR3, the DNA is TGTGCCAGCAGCTTATCGGGACAGGGGGATGGCTACACCTTC. This codes for CASSLSGQGDGYTF.